This TCR beta chain was obtained from a study of blood T cell repertoires in COVID-19. Overall study: PBMCs, B-cell-depleted T cells, or T cells provided the cDNA or gDNA that made up the material.

Method: immunoSEQ multiplex PCR; TCRdb's copy keeps in-frame clones and lacks some. The repertoire holds about 300,000 clones, with roughly 86% as singletons. Participant age was about 18 to 95 years, and participants resided in about two dozen US areas. Clinical histories supplied by participants themselves formed the basis of cohort assignment. Within 2 weeks of study entry, exposed participants had contacted a PCR-confirmed or clinician-diagnosed COVID-19 case. The length of the CDR3 is 12 residues. V was pared by 4 bases and J by 7 bases, with 3 bases of the junction left unmatched. The germline V gene has CDR1 SGHTA and CDR2 FQGNSA.

The sequence was collected from a woman aged 50 to 60 who had been exposed to COVID-19. Sequencing input: PBMCs or T cells enriched from blood (not recorded which). The gene calls are TRBV7-2 and TRBJ2-7, with 8 bases that match TRBD2. The chain's CDR3 is CASSWIAGEQYF. The DNA of the CDR3 is TGTGCCAGCAGCTGGATAGCGGGGGAGCAGTACTTC.